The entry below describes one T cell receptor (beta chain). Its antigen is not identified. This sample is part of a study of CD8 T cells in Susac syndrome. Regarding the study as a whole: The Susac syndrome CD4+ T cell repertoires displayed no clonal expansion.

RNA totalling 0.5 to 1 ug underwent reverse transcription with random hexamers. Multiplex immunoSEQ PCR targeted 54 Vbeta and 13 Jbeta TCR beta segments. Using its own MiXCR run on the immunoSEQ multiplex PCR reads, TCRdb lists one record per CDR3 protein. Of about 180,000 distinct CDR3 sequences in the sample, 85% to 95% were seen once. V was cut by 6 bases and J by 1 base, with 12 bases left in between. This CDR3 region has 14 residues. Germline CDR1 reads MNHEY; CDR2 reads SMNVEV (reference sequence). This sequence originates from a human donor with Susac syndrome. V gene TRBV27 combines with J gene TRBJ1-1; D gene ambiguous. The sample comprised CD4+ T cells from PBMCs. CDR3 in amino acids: CASSPGRENTEAFF. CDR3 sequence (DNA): TGTGCCAGCAGCCCTGGGAGGGAGAACACTGAAGCTTTCTTT.